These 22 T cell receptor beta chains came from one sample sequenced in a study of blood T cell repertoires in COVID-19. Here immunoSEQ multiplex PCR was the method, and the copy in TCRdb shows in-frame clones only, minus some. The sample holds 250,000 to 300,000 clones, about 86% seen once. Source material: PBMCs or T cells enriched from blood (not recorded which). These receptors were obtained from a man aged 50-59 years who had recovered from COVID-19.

CDR3 nucleotide sequence: TGTGCCTGGAGTGACGGGGGTTGGTGGGACACTGAAGCTTTCTTT. Its protein product is CAWSDGGWWDTEAFF. This chain links TRBV30 with TRBJ1-1; D might be TRBD1 (5 bases). The V gene lost 1 base and the J gene lost 3 bases, with 15 bases spanning the gap. The CDR3 is made up of 15 amino acids. Germline V gives CDR1 GTSNPN, CDR2 SVGIG (reference sequence).

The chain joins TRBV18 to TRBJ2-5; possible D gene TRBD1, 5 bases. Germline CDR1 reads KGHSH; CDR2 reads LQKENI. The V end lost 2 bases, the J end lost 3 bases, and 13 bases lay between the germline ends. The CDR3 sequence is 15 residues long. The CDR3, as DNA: TGTGCCAGCTCACCATGGGCAGGGTGGGAAGAGACCCAGTACTTC. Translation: CASSPWAGWEETQYF. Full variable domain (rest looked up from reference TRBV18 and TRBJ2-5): NAGVMQNPRHLVRRRGQEARLRCSPMKGHSHVYWYRQLPEEGLKFMVYLQKENIIDESGMPKERFSAEFPKEGPSILRIQQVVRGDSAAYFCASSPWAGWEETQYFGPGTRLLVL.

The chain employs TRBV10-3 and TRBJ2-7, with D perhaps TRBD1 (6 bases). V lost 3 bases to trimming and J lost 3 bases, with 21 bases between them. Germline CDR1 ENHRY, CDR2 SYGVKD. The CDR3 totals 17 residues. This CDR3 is CAISDSETGAPFYEQYF. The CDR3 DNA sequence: TGTGCCATCAGTGACTCGGAGACAGGAGCCCCCTTCTACGAGCAGTACTTC.

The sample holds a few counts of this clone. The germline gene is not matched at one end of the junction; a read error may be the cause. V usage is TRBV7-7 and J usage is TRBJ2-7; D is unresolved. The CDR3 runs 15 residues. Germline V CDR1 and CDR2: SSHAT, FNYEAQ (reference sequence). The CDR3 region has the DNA TGTGCTAGCAGCTTAGGCCAGGATCAGATCTACGAGCAGTACTTC. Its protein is CASSLGQDQIYEQYF.

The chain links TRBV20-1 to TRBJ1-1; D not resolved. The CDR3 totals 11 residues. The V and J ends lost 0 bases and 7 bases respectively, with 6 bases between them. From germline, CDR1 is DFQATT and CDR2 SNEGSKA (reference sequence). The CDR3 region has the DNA TGCAGTGCTAGAGATCGCGTTGAAGCTTTCTTT. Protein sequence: CSARDRVEAFF.

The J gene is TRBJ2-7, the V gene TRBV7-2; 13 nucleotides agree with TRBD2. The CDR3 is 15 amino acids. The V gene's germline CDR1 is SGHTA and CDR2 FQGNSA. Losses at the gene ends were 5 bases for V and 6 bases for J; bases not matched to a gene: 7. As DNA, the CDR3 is TGTGCCAGCAGCGCCCCGGGACTAGCGGGGACCGAGCAGTACTTC. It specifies CASSAPGLAGTEQYF.

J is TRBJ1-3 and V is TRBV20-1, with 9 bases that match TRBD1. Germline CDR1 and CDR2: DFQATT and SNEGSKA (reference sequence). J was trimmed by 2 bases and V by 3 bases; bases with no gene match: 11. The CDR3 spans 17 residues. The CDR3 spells CSASEGQGGSAGNTIYF. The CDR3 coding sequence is TGCAGTGCTAGTGAGGGACAGGGAGGATCTGCTGGAAACACCATATATTTT.

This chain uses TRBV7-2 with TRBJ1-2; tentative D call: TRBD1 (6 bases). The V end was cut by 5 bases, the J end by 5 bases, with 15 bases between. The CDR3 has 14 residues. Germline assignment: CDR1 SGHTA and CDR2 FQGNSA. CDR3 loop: CASSPTGGVYGYTF. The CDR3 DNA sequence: TGTGCCAGCAGCCCCACGGGGGGCGTGTATGGCTACACCTTC.

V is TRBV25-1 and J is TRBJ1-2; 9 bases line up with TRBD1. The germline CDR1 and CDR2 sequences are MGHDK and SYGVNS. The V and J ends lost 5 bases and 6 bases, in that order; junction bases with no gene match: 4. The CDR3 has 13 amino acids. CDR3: CASSLRTGDGYTF. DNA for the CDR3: TGTGCCAGCAGTCTCAGGACAGGGGATGGCTACACCTTC.

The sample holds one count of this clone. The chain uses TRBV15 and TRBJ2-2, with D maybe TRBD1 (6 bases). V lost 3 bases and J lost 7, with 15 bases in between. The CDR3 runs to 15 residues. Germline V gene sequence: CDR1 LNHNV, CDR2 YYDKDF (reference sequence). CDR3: CATSRAPGAGGELFF. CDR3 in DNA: TGTGCCACCAGCAGGGCCCCAGGGGCGGGCGGGGAGCTGTTTTTT.

The CDR3, as DNA: TGTGCCAGCAGCTTTTTCGGGACTAGCGGGATAAATGAGCAGTTCTTC. Amino acids: CASSFFGTSGINEQFF. The V call is TRBV5-4, the J call TRBJ2-1; 13 nucleotides line up with TRBD2. V dropped 2 bases and J dropped 7; count of bases not matched to a gene: 6. CDR3 length: 16 amino acids. Germline V gives CDR1 SGHNT, CDR2 YYREEE (reference sequence).

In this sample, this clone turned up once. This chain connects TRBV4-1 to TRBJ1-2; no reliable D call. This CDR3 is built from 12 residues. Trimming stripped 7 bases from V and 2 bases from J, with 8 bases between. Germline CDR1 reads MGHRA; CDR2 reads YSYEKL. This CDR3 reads CASTAGNYGYTF. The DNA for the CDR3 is TGCGCCAGCACGGCGGGGAACTATGGCTACACCTTC.

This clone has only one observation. CDR3 amino acids: CASRLWAGTGANYEQYF. The CDR3 DNA follows: TGTGCCAGCAGACTTTGGGCCGGGACAGGGGCAAACTACGAGCAGTACTTC. The chain carries TRBV27 and TRBJ2-7; 10 positions agree with TRBD1. The CDR3 is 17 residues long. V trimming: 6 bases; J trimming: 3 bases; junction bases outside the gene matches: 14. Germline V gene sequence: CDR1 MNHEY, CDR2 SMNVEV (reference sequence).

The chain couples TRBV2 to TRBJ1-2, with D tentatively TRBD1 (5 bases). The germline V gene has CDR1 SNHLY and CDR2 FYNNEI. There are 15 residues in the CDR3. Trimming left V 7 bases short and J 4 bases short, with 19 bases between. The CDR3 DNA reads TGTGCCAGCACCCAGACCCAGGGAGGGATCTATGGCTACACCTTC. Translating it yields CASTQTQGGIYGYTF.

The CDR3, as DNA: TGTGCCAGTCATCAGTTAGAGGACACTGAAGCTTTCTTT. Translation gives CASHQLEDTEAFF. The J gene is TRBJ1-1, the V gene TRBV19; D gene uncertain. The germline V gene has CDR1 LNHDA and CDR2 SQIVND (reference sequence). V shed 8 bases and J shed 3 bases, with 13 bases lying between them. This CDR3 region has 13 residues.

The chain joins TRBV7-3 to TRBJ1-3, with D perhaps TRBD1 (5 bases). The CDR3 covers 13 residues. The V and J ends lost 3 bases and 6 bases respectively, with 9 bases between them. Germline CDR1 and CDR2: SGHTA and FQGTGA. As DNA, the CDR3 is TGTGCCAGCAGCTTGGGGGGAACAAACACCATATATTTT. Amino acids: CASSLGGTNTIYF.

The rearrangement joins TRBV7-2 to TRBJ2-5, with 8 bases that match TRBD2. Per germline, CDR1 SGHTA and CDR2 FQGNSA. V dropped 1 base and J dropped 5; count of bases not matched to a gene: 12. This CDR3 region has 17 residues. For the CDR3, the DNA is TGTGCCAGCAGCTTAGGCCCGGGAGGGGTCATACAGGAGACCCAGTACTTC. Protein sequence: CASSLGPGGVIQETQYF.

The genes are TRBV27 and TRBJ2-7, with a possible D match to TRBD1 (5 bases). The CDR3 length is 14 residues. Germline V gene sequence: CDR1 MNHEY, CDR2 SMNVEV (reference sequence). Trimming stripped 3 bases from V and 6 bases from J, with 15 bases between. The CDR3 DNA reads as TGTGCCAGCAGTTTCAGTTTTTTGGGGCCCGAGCAGTACTTC. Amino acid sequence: CASSFSFLGPEQYF.

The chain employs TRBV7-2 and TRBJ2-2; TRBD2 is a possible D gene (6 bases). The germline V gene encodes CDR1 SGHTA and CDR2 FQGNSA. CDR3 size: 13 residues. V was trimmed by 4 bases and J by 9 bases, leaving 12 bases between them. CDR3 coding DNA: TGTGCCAGCAGCTCGGGGACTTCCAGGGAGCTGTTTTTT. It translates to CASSSGTSRELFF.

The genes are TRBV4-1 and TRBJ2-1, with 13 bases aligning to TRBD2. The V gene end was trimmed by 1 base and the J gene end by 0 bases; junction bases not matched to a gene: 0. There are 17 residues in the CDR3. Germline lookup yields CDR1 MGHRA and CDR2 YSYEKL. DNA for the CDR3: TGCGCCAGCAGCCAAGGGACTAGCGGGAGCTCCTACAATGAGCAGTTCTTC. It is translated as CASSQGTSGSSYNEQFF.

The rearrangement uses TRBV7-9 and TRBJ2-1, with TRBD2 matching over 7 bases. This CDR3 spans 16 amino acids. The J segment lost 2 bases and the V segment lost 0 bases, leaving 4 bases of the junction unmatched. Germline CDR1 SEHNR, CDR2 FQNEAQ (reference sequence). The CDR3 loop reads CASSLALAEAYNEQFF. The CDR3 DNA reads TGTGCCAGCAGCTTAGCGCTAGCGGAAGCCTACAATGAGCAGTTCTTC.

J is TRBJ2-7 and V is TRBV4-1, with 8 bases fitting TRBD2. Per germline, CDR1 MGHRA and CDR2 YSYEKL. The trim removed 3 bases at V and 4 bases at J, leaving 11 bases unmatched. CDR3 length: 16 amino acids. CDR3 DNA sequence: TGCGCCAGCAGCCAGGTTCTGGGTAGCGGGGCTTACGAGCAGTACTTC. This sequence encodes CASSQVLGSGAYEQYF.